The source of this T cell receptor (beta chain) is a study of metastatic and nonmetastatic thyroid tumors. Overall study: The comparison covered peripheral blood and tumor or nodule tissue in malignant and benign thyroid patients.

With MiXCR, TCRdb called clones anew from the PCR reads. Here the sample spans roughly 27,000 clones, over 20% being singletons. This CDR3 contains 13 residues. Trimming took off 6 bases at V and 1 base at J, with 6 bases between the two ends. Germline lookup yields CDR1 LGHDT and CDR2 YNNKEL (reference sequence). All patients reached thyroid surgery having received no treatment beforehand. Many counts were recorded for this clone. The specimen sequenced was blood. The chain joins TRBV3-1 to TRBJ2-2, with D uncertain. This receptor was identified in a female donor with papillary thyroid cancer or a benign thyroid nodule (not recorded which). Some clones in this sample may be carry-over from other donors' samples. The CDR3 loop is CASRSLNTGELFF. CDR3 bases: TGTGCCAGCAGGTCGCTGAACACCGGGGAGCTGTTTTTT.